This note documents a single TCR beta chain sequence. Per the original data handling: The authors estimated nucleated cell counts from reference gene primer amplification. The method was immunoSEQ multiplex PCR; TCRdb's version includes in-frame clones alone and lacks a portion of them. For V, J and clone size, that table is used; D and trimming come from the DNA. Among around 72,000 clones listed, roughly 87% were seen once. The sample belongs to a study of blood T cell repertoires in COVID-19. On the study more broadly: The United States, Italy and Spain were the sources of the acute and convalescent COVID-19 samples. In each case, the material was cDNA or gDNA derived from T cells, B-cell-depleted T cells, or PBMCs.

The germline V and J ends were trimmed by 9 bases and 0 bases, with 17 bases remaining between them. Germline CDR1 and CDR2: MNHNS and SASEGT. The CDR3 contains 15 residues. Sequenced: peripheral blood. The sequence came from a man aged 50-59 years with acute or convalescent COVID-19. The chain is built from TRBV6-1 and TRBJ1-1, with D perhaps TRBD1 (6 bases). The CDR3 DNA sequence: TGTGCCAGTCAACCGGGACACAGTATGAACACTGAAGCTTTCTTT. The encoded protein is CASQPGHSMNTEAFF.